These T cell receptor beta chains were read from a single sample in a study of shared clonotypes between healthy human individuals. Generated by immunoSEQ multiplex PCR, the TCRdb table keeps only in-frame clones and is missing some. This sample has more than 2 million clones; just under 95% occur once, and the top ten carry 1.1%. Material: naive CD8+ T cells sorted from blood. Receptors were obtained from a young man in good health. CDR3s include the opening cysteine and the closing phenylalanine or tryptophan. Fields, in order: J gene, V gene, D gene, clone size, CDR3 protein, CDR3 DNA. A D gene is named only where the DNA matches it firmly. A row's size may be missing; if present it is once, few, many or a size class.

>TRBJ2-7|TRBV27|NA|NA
CASSLGVSSYEQYF
TGTGCCAGCAGTTTAGGCGTCAGCTCCTACGAGCAGTACTTC
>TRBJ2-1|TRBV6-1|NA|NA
CASSDGTGGWPYNEQFF
TGTGCCAGCAGTGATGGGACGGGGGGCTGGCCCTACAATGAGCAGTTCTTC
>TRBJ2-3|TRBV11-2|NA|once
CASRDQDTDTQYF
TGTGCCAGCCGGGACCAAGACACAGATACGCAGTATTTT
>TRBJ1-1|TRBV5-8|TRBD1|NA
CASSLSPQGVTEAFF
TGTGCCAGCAGCTTGAGCCCCCAGGGGGTCACTGAAGCTTTCTTT
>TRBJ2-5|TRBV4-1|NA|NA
CASSRTGAPGETQYF
TGCGCCAGCAGCCGAACAGGAGCCCCCGGGGAGACCCAGTACTTC
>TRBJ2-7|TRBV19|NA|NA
CASSLAGDSYEQYF
TGTGCCAGTAGTTTGGCGGGGGACAGCTACGAGCAGTACTTC
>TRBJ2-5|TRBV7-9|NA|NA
CASSSGPQETQYF
TGTGCCAGCAGCTCCGGACCGCAAGAGACCCAGTACTTC
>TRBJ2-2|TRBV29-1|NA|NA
CSVARAPGDTGELFF
TGCAGCGTTGCCCGGGCCCCGGGGGACACCGGGGAGCTGTTTTTT
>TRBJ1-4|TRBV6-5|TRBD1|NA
CASSSGQGIPNEKLFF
TGTGCCAGCAGTTCGGGACAGGGGATTCCTAATGAAAAACTGTTTTTT
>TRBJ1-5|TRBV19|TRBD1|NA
CASRLTGFQHF
TGTGCCAGTAGACTGACAGGGTTCCAGCATTTT
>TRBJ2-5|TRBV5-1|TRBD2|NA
CASSLVASGGQETQYF
TGCGCCAGCAGCTTGGTAGCTAGCGGGGGGCAAGAGACCCAGTACTTC